One and the same sample provided the 3 T cell receptor beta chains below, sequenced in a study of graft-versus-host responses after intestinal transplantation. What these receptors recognize is not known. Only in-frame clones appear in the TCRdb table, and some are missing; sequencing was by immunoSEQ multiplex PCR. The table records 70,000 to 80,000 clones, roughly 87% of them present only once. The material was unstimulated CD8+ T cells sorted from spleen or lymph node cells, obtained before intestinal transplant. These receptors were obtained from a human donor who received an intestinal transplant.

This chain links TRBV6-1 with TRBJ2-7, with 7 nucleotides matching TRBD1. This CDR3 is 14 amino acids long. The germline gives CDR1 MNHNS, CDR2 SASEGT. Unmatched junction bases numbered 2, after V lost 1 base and J lost 2 bases. CDR3 bases: TGTGCCAGCAGTGAAGGACAGGGAGCCTACGAGCAGTACTTC. Translating it yields CASSEGQGAYEQYF.

CDR3 DNA sequence: TGTGCCAGCAGCCCAGGAGGGGTCGAGCAGTACTTC. The encoded protein is CASSPGGVEQYF. This chain uses TRBV9 with TRBJ2-7, with a tentative D call TRBD2 (6 bases). The CDR3 contains 12 residues. Germline V lookup: CDR1 SGDLS, CDR2 YYNGEE. V was trimmed by 4 bases and J by 6 bases, leaving 11 bases between them.

The V and J genes are TRBV27 and TRBJ2-7; TRBD1 agrees at 7 bases. Germline CDR1 MNHEY, CDR2 SMNVEV (reference sequence). V shed 5 bases and J 7 bases; nucleotides not matched to a gene: 8. The CDR3 spans 13 residues. The chain's CDR3 is CASSPIQQGEQYF. As DNA, the CDR3 is TGTGCCAGCAGTCCAATCCAACAGGGGGAGCAGTACTTC.